These 32 T cell receptor beta chains share one sample of origin, sequenced in a study of beta chain features in type 1 diabetes. No cognate antigen is known for these TCRs. Notes on the study in general: Among patients with Type 1 diabetes, TCRB CDR3s were moderately but significantly shorter in every one of the four CD4+ subsets.

The sequenced template was cDNA made from the entire isolated RNA. Sequencing was performed with immunoSEQ multiplex PCR; in TCRdb, only in-frame clones are kept and a portion is missing. This table holds 50,000 or so clones, roughly 39% found once. The material sequenced was Tregs from blood. The receptors were sampled from a young man with type 1 diabetes.

This clone was seen ten or more times. The V call is TRBV5-5, the J call TRBJ1-2; TRBD1 might be the D (5 bases). CDR1 SGHKS and CDR2 YYEKEE come from the germline V gene (reference sequence). CDR3 length equals 17 residues. Trimming removed 0 bases at V and 2 bases at J, with 17 bases between. CDR3 residues: CASSLAQGLKHNYGYTF. The CDR3, as DNA: TGTGCCAGCAGCTTGGCTCAGGGCCTAAAGCACAACTATGGCTACACCTTC.

The rearrangement joins TRBV4-2 to TRBJ1-4; D is possibly TRBD1 (6 bases). V shed 4 bases and J shed 3 bases, with 12 bases lying between them. CDR1 and CDR2 from the germline V gene are LGHNA and YNFKEQ. This CDR3 is built from 15 residues. The CDR3 sequence: CASSPPRTANEKLFF. In DNA, the CDR3 is TGTGCCAGCAGCCCCCCCCGGACAGCTAATGAAAAACTGTTTTTT.

This clone came up once. The gene calls are TRBV28 and TRBJ2-5; maybe TRBD2 (6 bases). CDR1 MDHEN and CDR2 SYDVKM come from the germline V gene. This CDR3 spans 15 amino acids. Between the trimmed V and J ends, which lost 2 bases and 3 bases, there was a span of 13 bases. Here the CDR3 reads CASSLAGASEETQYF. In nucleotides, the CDR3 is TGTGCCAGCAGTTTAGCCGGGGCTAGCGAAGAGACCCAGTACTTC. Combining the CDR3 with reference TRBV28 and TRBJ2-5 gives the whole variable domain DVKVTQSSRYLVKRTGEKVFLECVQDMDHENMFWYRQDPGLGLRLIYFSYDVKMKEKGDIPEGYSVSREKKERFSLILESASTNQTSMYLCASSLAGASEETQYFGPGTRLLVL.

This chain connects TRBV27 to TRBJ2-7; D is possibly TRBD2 (6 bases). Trimming left V 7 bases short and J 7 bases short, with 20 bases between. Germline assignment: CDR1 MNHEY and CDR2 SMNVEV (reference sequence). The CDR3 length is 14 residues. Here the CDR3 reads CASTPGPAGGEQYF. In DNA form, the CDR3 reads TGTGCCAGCACCCCGGGCCCAGCCGGGGGTGAGCAGTACTTC.

This clone has a handful of counts. The chain couples TRBV7-2 to TRBJ2-7; TRBD2 agrees at 11 bases. The V segment lost 5 bases and the J segment 4 bases; nucleotides outside the gene matches: 10. This CDR3 has 16 residues. CDR1 SGHTA and CDR2 FQGNSA come from the germline V gene. CDR3 residues: CASSAQAGTSGYEQYF. DNA of the CDR3: TGTGCCAGCAGCGCGCAAGCCGGGACTAGCGGATACGAGCAGTACTTC.

This chain uses TRBV5-4 with TRBJ2-7; 10 nucleotides align to TRBD2. J gave up 2 bases and V 4 bases, and 9 bases lay outside the gene matches. This CDR3 has 16 amino acids. Per germline, CDR1 SGHNT and CDR2 YYREEE (reference sequence). The CDR3 DNA follows: TGTGCCAGCAGCCGGAGCGGGAGGGCCCTTACCTACGAGCAGTACTTC. Protein product: CASSRSGRALTYEQYF.

The genes are TRBV5-1 and TRBJ2-5; the D gene is possibly TRBD2 (7 bases). CDR1 SGHRS and CDR2 YFSETQ come from the germline V gene. The V gene lost 4 bases and the J gene lost 5 bases, with 21 bases spanning the gap. This CDR3 is 16 amino acids long. The CDR3: CASSPDGGHRTETQYF. DNA of the CDR3: TGCGCCAGCAGCCCGGACGGGGGGCACAGGACGGAGACCCAGTACTTC.

This clone occurred a few times. This rearrangement joins TRBV2 to TRBJ1-4; D gene ambiguous. Deletions cut 7 bases from V and 4 bases from J, with 16 bases between. The CDR3 has 15 amino acids. Germline CDR1 SNHLY, CDR2 FYNNEI. The CDR3 DNA sequence: TGTGCCAGCACTCTCGGGCCACGGGATAATGAAAAACTGTTTTTT. Translated, it gives CASTLGPRDNEKLFF.

The chain uses TRBV12-2 and TRBJ2-1; the table's TRBD2 call for D was not verified on the DNA. TRBV12-2 is a pseudogene. The CDR3 runs 19 residues. As DNA, the CDR3 is TGTGCAAGTCGCTTAGCGGAGGCCCATAGCGGGAGCTCCTACAATGAGCAGTTCTTC. This sequence encodes CASRLAEAHSGSSYNEQFF.

The CDR3 region is CASSLGQGATGELFF. The CDR3 bases are TGCGCCAGCAGCTTGGGGCAGGGGGCGACCGGGGAGCTGTTTTTT. The V gene is TRBV5-1, the J gene TRBJ2-2, with TRBD1 matching 8 bases. With 0 bases clipped from V and 5 bases from J, the junction kept 3 bases outside the gene matches. Germline values: CDR1 SGHRS, CDR2 YFSETQ. This CDR3 contains 15 residues.

The rearrangement uses TRBV18 and TRBJ1-1, with 12 bases matching TRBD1. Losses at the gene ends were 6 bases for V and 5 bases for J; bases not matched to a gene: 10. The CDR3 has 16 amino acids. Germline CDR1 KGHSH, CDR2 LQKENI. The CDR3 DNA reads as TGTGCCAGCTCGCCTGGGACAGGGGGCGTGGGAACTGAAGCTTTCTTT. Translated: CASSPGTGGVGTEAFF.

The chain recombines TRBV28 with TRBJ2-5; 10 bases fit TRBD1. Germline-derived CDR1 and CDR2 are MDHEN and SYDVKM. The CDR3 contains 16 residues. Trimming at V came to 6 bases and at J to 0 bases, leaving 7 bases not matched to a gene. CDR3 loop: CASRPRQGAYQETQYF. CDR3 DNA: TGTGCCAGCAGACCCCGACAGGGGGCCTACCAAGAGACCCAGTACTTC.

This clone was counted between two and nine times. The chain couples TRBV29-1 to TRBJ2-7, with D perhaps matching TRBD2 (6 bases). The CDR3 sequence is 15 residues long. CDR1 and CDR2 (germline): SQVTM, ANQGSEA. Trimming cost V 7 bases and J 2 bases, with 21 bases left between them. CDR3 region: CSAGRGGTRAYEQYF. DNA for the CDR3: TGCAGCGCGGGGCGAGGAGGGACGAGGGCCTACGAGCAGTACTTC.

The rearrangement uses TRBV5-8 and TRBJ1-1; 10 bases are shared with TRBD1. The trim removed 1 base at V and 0 bases at J, leaving 9 bases unmatched. The CDR3 contains 18 residues. CDR1 and CDR2 from the germline V gene are SGHTS and YDEGEE. The CDR3, as DNA: TGTGCCAGCAGCTTGCACCCGGCGGGACAGGGGTTGAACACTGAAGCTTTCTTT. Its translation: CASSLHPAGQGLNTEAFF.

This clone was picked up a small number of times. The chain is built from TRBV6-5 and TRBJ2-3; 8 positions match TRBD1. The CDR3 is made up of 15 amino acids. The V segment lost 6 bases and the J segment 2 bases; nucleotides outside the gene matches: 7. Looked up from germline, CDR1 is MNHEY and CDR2 is SVGAGI. The CDR3 is CASSPGQVFTDTQYF. The DNA of the CDR3 is TGTGCCAGCAGCCCGGGACAGGTGTTCACAGATACGCAGTATTTT.

The chain couples TRBV6-6 to TRBJ1-4; 9 nucleotides line up with TRBD1. Trimming cost V 5 bases and J 7 bases; bases outside gene matches: 8. The CDR3 totals 15 residues. Germline CDR1 MNHNY, CDR2 SVGAGI (reference sequence). Written as DNA, the CDR3 is TGTGCCAGCAGTCCCCGGGGACAGGGAGGTGAAAAACTGTTTTTT. This translates into CASSPRGQGGEKLFF.

This clone was counted between two and nine times. The V call is TRBV7-2, the J call TRBJ2-1; 10 bases are shared with TRBD2. The V gene end was trimmed by 2 bases and the J gene end by 5 bases; junction bases not matched to a gene: 3. Germline V CDR1 and CDR2: SGHTA, FQGNSA. The CDR3 has 15 residues. CDR3 sequence (DNA): TGTGCCAGCAGCTTAAGCGGGAGGGGGAACAATGAGCAGTTCTTC. Translation gives CASSLSGRGNNEQFF.

The chain links TRBV5-6 to TRBJ2-4; TRBD2 is a possible D gene (6 bases). Germline loops: CDR1 SGHDT, CDR2 YYEEEE. Trimming left V 0 bases short and J 5 bases short, with 9 bases between. The CDR3 covers 14 residues. CDR3 nucleotide sequence: TGTGCCAGCAGCTTGGGCGGGAAGGAAAACATTCAGTACTTC. Encoded protein: CASSLGGKENIQYF.

The V call is TRBV18, the J call TRBJ1-2; D possibly corresponds to TRBD1 (6 bases). The V end was cut by 6 bases, the J end by 6 bases, with 11 bases between. This CDR3 is 12 amino acids long. In germline, CDR1 is KGHSH, CDR2 LQKENI. CDR3 nucleotide sequence: TGTGCCAGCTCCGGGCGACAGGATGGCTACACCTTC. This encodes CASSGRQDGYTF.

This clone showed up just a few times. The genes are TRBV7-2 and TRBJ2-3; unclear D gene. Germline CDR1 reads SGHTA; CDR2 reads FQGNSA. CDR3 size: 15 residues. V was trimmed by 5 bases and J by 0 bases, leaving 12 bases between them. The CDR3 protein is CASSPLGPSTDTQYF. The CDR3 region has the DNA TGTGCCAGCAGCCCCTTGGGCCCTAGCACAGATACGCAGTATTTT.

This chain links TRBV2 with TRBJ1-1; 8 bases align to TRBD1. Germline V lookup: CDR1 SNHLY, CDR2 FYNNEI. The ends lost 3 bases at V and 3 bases at J; junction bases unmatched: 6. The CDR3 length is 15 residues. In nucleotides, the CDR3 is TGTGCCAGCAGTGAGAGGCAGGGGGCTTACACTGAAGCTTTCTTT. It encodes CASSERQGAYTEAFF. Combining the CDR3 with reference TRBV2 and TRBJ1-1 gives the whole variable domain EPEVTQTPSHQVTQMGQEVILRCVPISNHLYFYWYRQILGQKVEFLVSFYNNEISEKSEIFDDQFSVERPDGSNFTLKIRSTKLEDSAMYFCASSERQGAYTEAFFGQGTRLTVV.

The table lists this clone with a count of one. The chain employs TRBV7-2 and TRBJ1-2; D remains unclear. The V and J ends lost 2 bases and 5 bases respectively, with 15 bases between them. Germline CDR1 and CDR2: SGHTA and FQGNSA. The CDR3 runs to 15 residues. Written as DNA, the CDR3 is TGTGCCAGCAGCTTATCGGCGGCACTCCGGTATGGCTACACCTTC. Its translation is CASSLSAALRYGYTF.

The rearrangement joins TRBV4-2 to TRBJ2-7, with 14 bases fitting TRBD2. Germline V lookup: CDR1 LGHNA, CDR2 YNFKEQ. The CDR3 covers 14 residues. V lost 4 bases, J lost 13 bases, and 9 bases stayed unmatched. As DNA, the CDR3 is TGTGCCAGCAGCCCTTCGACTAGCGGGAGGGCCACTTACTTC. It translates to CASSPSTSGRATYF.

This clone was seen more than once but under ten times. The rearrangement links TRBV5-1 to TRBJ1-6; TRBD1 matches at 7 bases. The V segment lost 4 bases and the J segment 0 bases; nucleotides outside the gene matches: 7. Germline V gene data show CDR1 as SGHRS and CDR2 as YFSETQ. This CDR3 is built from 17 residues. The CDR3 is CASSRGTASSYNSPLHF. The DNA of the CDR3 is TGCGCCAGCAGCCGGGGGACAGCGAGCTCCTATAATTCACCCCTCCACTTT.

This clone was picked up a small number of times. This chain links TRBV7-3 with TRBJ2-1; D gene unclear. CDR1 SGHTA and CDR2 FQGTGA come from the germline V gene. Trimming shortened V by 0 bases and J by 5 bases, and 5 bases separated the two germline ends. This CDR3 has 13 amino acids. As DNA, the CDR3 is TGTGCCAGCAGCTTAACGAACAACAATGAGCAGTTCTTC. Amino acid sequence: CASSLTNNNEQFF. Full variable domain (missing parts from reference TRBV7-3 and TRBJ2-1): GAGVSQTPSNKVTEKGKYVELRCDPISGHTALYWYRQSLGQGPEFLIYFQGTGAADDSGLPNDRFFAVRPEGSVSTLKIQRTERGDSAVYLCASSLTNNNEQFFGPGTRLTVL.

The chain joins TRBV7-9 to TRBJ2-1, with TRBD1 as a possible D gene (6 bases). There are 12 residues in the CDR3. The germline V gene has CDR1 SEHNR and CDR2 FQNEAQ (reference sequence). Trimming stripped 5 bases from V and 9 bases from J, with 11 bases between. CDR3 sequence reads: CASSITGREQFF. In DNA, the CDR3 is TGTGCCAGCAGCATAACAGGGCGTGAGCAGTTCTTC. Complete variable domain (other parts from reference TRBV7-9 and TRBJ2-1): DTGVSQNPRHKITKRGQNVTFRCDPISEHNRLYWYRQTLGQGPEFLTYFQNEAQLEKSRLLSDRFSAERPKGSFSTLEIQRTEQGDSAMYLCASSITGREQFFGPGTRLTVL.

This chain links TRBV7-3 with TRBJ2-5; possibly TRBD2 for D (6 bases). V lost 5 bases and J lost 9, with 13 bases in between. The CDR3 is 12 amino acids. CDR1 and CDR2 from the germline V gene are SGHTA and FQGTGA. CDR3 in amino acids: CASSIPPGAQYF. CDR3 bases: TGTGCCAGCAGCATCCCCCCGGGGGCCCAGTACTTC.

The V gene is TRBV5-1, the J gene TRBJ2-3; D ambiguous. The length of the CDR3 is 13 residues. Trimming stripped 7 bases from V and 1 base from J, with 10 bases between. From germline, CDR1 is SGHRS and CDR2 YFSETQ. CDR3 residues: CASGGEGTDTQYF. In DNA, the CDR3 is TGCGCCAGCGGTGGCGAGGGCACAGATACGCAGTATTTT.

V is TRBV7-9 and J is TRBJ2-5, with 7 positions matching TRBD2. The junction had 7 bases not matched to a gene; V was cut back by 6 bases and J by 3 bases. CDR3 length equals 14 residues. Germline V lookup: CDR1 SEHNR, CDR2 FQNEAQ (reference sequence). CDR3 DNA: TGTGCCAGCAGTTCCTTAGCGGGTGAAGAGACCCAGTACTTC. It codes for CASSSLAGEETQYF.

This clone was seen more than once but under ten times. The chain recombines TRBV5-1 with TRBJ2-3; 9 nucleotides line up with TRBD1. The CDR3 covers 15 residues. V was pared by 0 bases and J by 7 bases, with 6 bases of the junction left unmatched. The V gene's germline CDR1 is SGHRS and CDR2 YFSETQ. Written as DNA, the CDR3 is TGCGCCAGCAGCTTGGTGGGGACAGGGTCGAATACGCAGTATTTT. Its protein product is CASSLVGTGSNTQYF.

The V gene is TRBV13, the J gene TRBJ2-3, with 12 bases fitting TRBD2. The V segment lost 8 bases and the J segment 4 bases; nucleotides outside the gene matches: 1. CDR3 length: 13 amino acids. CDR1 and CDR2 from the germline V gene are PRHDT and FYEKMQ (reference sequence). The CDR3 bases are TGTGCCAGCGGACTAGCGGGACCAGATACGCAGTATTTT. Its translation: CASGLAGPDTQYF.

The V and J genes are TRBV7-2 and TRBJ2-1; TRBD2 matches 10 bases. CDR1 and CDR2 from the germline V gene are SGHTA and FQGNSA. The CDR3 length is 15 residues. J gave up 4 bases and V 5 bases, and 5 bases lay outside the gene matches. The chain's CDR3 is CASSPPGLAYNEQFF. The DNA of the CDR3 is TGTGCCAGCAGCCCCCCGGGACTAGCGTACAATGAGCAGTTCTTC.